What follows is one T cell receptor (beta chain) and its context. The sample originates from a study of blood T cell repertoires in COVID-19. Background on the study: Researchers got acute and convalescent COVID-19 samples from the United States, Italy and Spain.

V was cut by 2 bases and J by 0 bases, with 5 bases left in between. The germline V gene encodes CDR1 LGHDT and CDR2 YNNKEL (reference sequence). The CDR3 consists of 14 residues. Those enrolled, adults aged roughly 18 to 89 years, came from roughly 23 US areas. Participant-reported clinical history was the basis for cohort assignment. Some clones are missing from TCRdb's copy, which holds only in-frame ones; the method was immunoSEQ multiplex PCR. The sample carries 200,000 or so clones, around 83% recorded once. The sequencing sample was made of PBMCs or T cells enriched from blood (not recorded which). This receptor was obtained from a woman in her thirties or forties with acute COVID-19. The rearrangement uses TRBV3-1 (or the pseudogene TRBV3-2) and TRBJ2-1, with a weak D call TRBD1 (5 bases). The CDR3 nucleotides are TGTGCCAGCAGCCAAACAGGCTCCTACAATGAGCAGTTCTTC. Its translation: CASSQTGSYNEQFF.